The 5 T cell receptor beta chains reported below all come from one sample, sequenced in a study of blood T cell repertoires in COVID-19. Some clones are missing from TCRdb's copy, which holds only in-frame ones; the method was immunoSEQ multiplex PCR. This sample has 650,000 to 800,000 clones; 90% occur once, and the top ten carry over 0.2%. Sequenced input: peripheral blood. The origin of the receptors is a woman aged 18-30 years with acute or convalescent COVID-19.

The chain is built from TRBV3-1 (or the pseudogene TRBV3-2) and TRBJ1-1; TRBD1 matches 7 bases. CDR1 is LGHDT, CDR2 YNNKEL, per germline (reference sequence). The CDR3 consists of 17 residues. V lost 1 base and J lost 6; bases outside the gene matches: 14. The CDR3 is CASSQVSWQGELSEAFF. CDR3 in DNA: TGTGCCAGCAGCCAAGTGTCTTGGCAGGGGGAGTTATCTGAAGCTTTCTTT.

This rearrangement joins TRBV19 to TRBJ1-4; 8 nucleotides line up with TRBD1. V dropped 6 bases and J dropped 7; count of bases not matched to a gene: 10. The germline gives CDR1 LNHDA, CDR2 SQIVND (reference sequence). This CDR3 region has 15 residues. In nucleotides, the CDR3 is TGTGCCAGTAGACCCAGGACAGGGTGGACTGAAAAACTGTTTTTT. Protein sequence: CASRPRTGWTEKLFF.

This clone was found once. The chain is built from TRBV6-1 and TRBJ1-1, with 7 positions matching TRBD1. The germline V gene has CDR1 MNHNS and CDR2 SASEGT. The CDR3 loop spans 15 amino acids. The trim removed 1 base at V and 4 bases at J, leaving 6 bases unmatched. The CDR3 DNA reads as TGTGCCAGCAGTGAAGAGCCAGGGGGAGGCACTGAAGCTTTCTTT. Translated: CASSEEPGGGTEAFF.

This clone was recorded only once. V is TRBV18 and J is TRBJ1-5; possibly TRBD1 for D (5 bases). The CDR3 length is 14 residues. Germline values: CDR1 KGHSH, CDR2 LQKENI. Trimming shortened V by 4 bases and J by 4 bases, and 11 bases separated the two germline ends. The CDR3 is CASSQWGGNQPQHF. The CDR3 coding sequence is TGTGCCAGCTCACAATGGGGGGGGAATCAGCCCCAGCATTTT.

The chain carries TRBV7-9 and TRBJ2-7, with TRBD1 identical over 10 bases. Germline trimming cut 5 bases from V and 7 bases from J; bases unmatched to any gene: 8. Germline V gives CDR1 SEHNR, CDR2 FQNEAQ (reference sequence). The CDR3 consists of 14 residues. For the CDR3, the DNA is TGTGCCAGCAGCCGACAGGGGGCCGTTTGGGAGCAGTACTTC. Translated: CASSRQGAVWEQYF.